These 2 T cell receptor beta chains were sequenced from one sample in a study of T cells expressing NK-cell markers. From the 5' RACE reads, TCRdb lists one entry per CDR3 protein and no DNA. The sample data list tens of thousands of distinct CDR3 sequences. Sequenced sample: blood T cells: a sorted CD56 or NKG2C T cell subset, CD4+ or CD8+ T cells, or bulk PBMC T cells (not recorded which). These TCRs come from a woman aged 18-69 years in good health.

V is TRBV5-6 and J is TRBJ2-1. Germline V CDR1 and CDR2: SGHDT, YYEEEE. The CDR3 runs 14 residues. The CDR3 sequence: CASSLSQAHNEQFF.

This sequence joins TRBV5-1 and TRBJ2-7; without DNA, the TCRdb call of TRBD2 cannot be checked. Per germline, CDR1 SGHRS and CDR2 YFSETQ. The CDR3 runs 16 residues. The CDR3 loop reads CASSDHPGLPIYEQYF. Full variable domain (missing parts from reference TRBV5-1 and TRBJ2-7): KAGVTQTPRYLIKTRGQQVTLSCSPISGHRSVSWYQQTPGQGLQFLFEYFSETQRNKGNFPGRFSGRQFSNSRSEMNVSTLELGDSALYLCASSDHPGLPIYEQYFGPGTRLTVT.